The rows below give T cell receptor beta chains drawn from one sample of a study of blood T cell repertoires in COVID-19. Clones were read by immunoSEQ multiplex PCR, and TCRdb kept only the in-frame ones, dropping some. The sample has approximately 380,000 clones; 85% are singletons. Specimen: peripheral blood. The receptor set was obtained from a woman under 30 with acute or convalescent COVID-19. Each CDR3 is given with its conserved first and last residue. The order of the fields is clone size, V gene, D gene, J gene, CDR3 DNA, CDR3 protein. The D gene is left open where the match is weak. The size field is filled for only some rows; it gives once, few, many or a size class.

size: -; V: TRBV6-5; D: -; J: TRBJ1-5; DNA: TGTGCCAGCAGTTACGATCAGAATAGCAATCAGCCCCAGCATTTT; CDR3: CASSYDQNSNQPQHF
size: once; V: TRBV10-2; D: TRBD1; J: TRBJ1-1; DNA: TGCGCCAGCAGGACAGGGGCCATGAACACTGAAGCTTTCTTT; CDR3: CASRTGAMNTEAFF
size: -; V: TRBV27; D: -; J: TRBJ1-3; DNA: TGTGCCAGCAGCGGGTCACCGACTGGAAACACCATATATTTT; CDR3: CASSGSPTGNTIYF
size: -; V: TRBV6-5; D: -; J: TRBJ1-1; DNA: TGTGCCAGCAGTTACGAGTTGAACACTGAAGCTTTCTTT; CDR3: CASSYELNTEAFF
size: -; V: TRBV19; D: TRBD2; J: TRBJ2-3; DNA: TGTGCCAGTAGTATGGCGGCGGGAGGCACAGATACGCAGTATTTT; CDR3: CASSMAAGGTDTQYF
size: -; V: TRBV27; D: TRBD1; J: TRBJ2-2; DNA: TGTGCCAGTTCCACCATTAAGGGACAGGGGAAAGGGGAGCTGTTTTTT; CDR3: CASSTIKGQGKGELFF
size: -; V: TRBV11-2; D: TRBD2; J: TRBJ2-5; DNA: TGTGCCAGCAGCTTCCCGCGGGAGGGGGAGACCCAGTACTTC; CDR3: CASSFPREGETQYF
size: few; V: TRBV4-1; D: -; J: TRBJ2-7; DNA: TGCGCCAGCAGCCAAGAACTTGCCTACGAGCAGTACTTC; CDR3: CASSQELAYEQYF
size: -; V: TRBV18; D: TRBD1; J: TRBJ2-7; DNA: TGTGCCAGCTCACCACCGGCGGGACAGGGCTACGAGCAGTACTTC; CDR3: CASSPPAGQGYEQYF
size: -; V: TRBV12-3/TRBV12-4; D: -; J: TRBJ1-5; DNA: TGTGCCAGCAGTTTGGCGGGCGTTCAGCCCCAGCATTTT; CDR3: CASSLAGVQPQHF
size: -; V: TRBV28; D: TRBD1; J: TRBJ2-5; DNA: TGTGCCAGCAGTCTGCCGGGACAGGGGGCAGGGACCCAGTACTTC; CDR3: CASSLPGQGAGTQYF
size: -; V: TRBV5-1; D: TRBD1; J: TRBJ1-4; DNA: TGCGCCAGCAGCCCCGAGGTAGGGGGCACTAATGAAAAACTGTTTTTT; CDR3: CASSPEVGGTNEKLFF
size: -; V: TRBV18; D: TRBD2; J: TRBJ2-3; DNA: TGTGCCAGCTCACCACCGACTAGCGGGGGGCGGGATACGCAGTATTTT; CDR3: CASSPPTSGGRDTQYF
size: -; V: TRBV19; D: -; J: TRBJ2-1; DNA: TGTGCCAGTAGTAGCGGGGGCCGAGGAGTTGATGAGCAGTTCTTC; CDR3: CASSSGGRGVDEQFF
size: -; V: TRBV5-1; D: TRBD2; J: TRBJ2-7; DNA: TGCGCCAGCAGCCCAACAGCGGGAGGGTACGAGCAGTACTTC; CDR3: CASSPTAGGYEQYF
size: -; V: TRBV9; D: TRBD2; J: TRBJ2-7; DNA: TGTGCCAGCAGCCTGTTGGGAGGGTCCCACGAGCAGTACTTC; CDR3: CASSLLGGSHEQYF
size: -; V: TRBV2; D: -; J: TRBJ2-7; DNA: TGTGCCAGCAGTGACGAAGTAAGGGGCCCGACCACCTACGAGCAGTACTTC; CDR3: CASSDEVRGPTTYEQYF
size: -; V: TRBV13; D: -; J: TRBJ2-4; DNA: TGTGCCAGCACCCTCCGGTTAGGAGCGGCCAAAAACATTCAGTACTTC; CDR3: CASTLRLGAAKNIQYF
size: -; V: TRBV11-2; D: -; J: TRBJ2-7; DNA: TGTGCCAGCAGCTTAGAGGAGGGCGCCGCCTACGAGCAGTACTTC; CDR3: CASSLEEGAAYEQYF
size: -; V: TRBV27; D: -; J: TRBJ1-2; DNA: TGTGCCAGCTTGGGCGCTCCATCCGAAGGCTACACCTTC; CDR3: CASLGAPSEGYTF
size: -; V: TRBV27; D: TRBD1; J: TRBJ2-7; DNA: TGTGCCAGCAGTCCATGGACAGGAAGGTACGAGCAGTACTTC; CDR3: CASSPWTGRYEQYF
size: -; V: TRBV29-1; D: TRBD2; J: TRBJ2-5; DNA: TGCAGCGTTATGGGACTAGGAGGACTAACGGGGCTGGGAGAGACCCAGTACTTC; CDR3: CSVMGLGGLTGLGETQYF
size: -; V: TRBV9; D: TRBD2; J: TRBJ2-1; DNA: TGTGCCAGCAGTAGCGGGAGGGCCTACAATGAGCAGTTCTTC; CDR3: CASSSGRAYNEQFF
size: -; V: TRBV12-3/TRBV12-4; D: -; J: TRBJ2-5; DNA: TGTGCCAGCAGAACTGGTGAGACCCAGTACTTC; CDR3: CASRTGETQYF
size: -; V: TRBV11-1; D: -; J: TRBJ1-1; DNA: TGTGCCAGCAGCAAATATAGTGGGAACACTGAAGCTTTCTTT; CDR3: CASSKYSGNTEAFF
size: -; V: TRBV11-2; D: -; J: TRBJ1-1; DNA: TGTGCCAGCAGTAGGGGTCCGGTCACTGAAGCTTTCTTT; CDR3: CASSRGPVTEAFF
size: -; V: TRBV12-5; D: -; J: TRBJ1-6; DNA: TGTGCTAGTCGGGGGGGCGCAGAGATTTCACCCCTCCACTTT; CDR3: CASRGGAEISPLHF
size: -; V: TRBV5-1; D: -; J: TRBJ2-2; DNA: TGCGCCAGCGCGGATCAGGGGAGAACCGGGGAGCTGTTTTTT; CDR3: CASADQGRTGELFF
size: -; V: TRBV11-3; D: -; J: TRBJ2-1; DNA: TGTGCCAGCAGCCTCCCCGGAGCCGCTGAGCAGTTCTTC; CDR3: CASSLPGAAEQFF
size: few; V: TRBV20-1; D: -; J: TRBJ2-1; DNA: TGCAGTGCTAGTACGGCCCTAGCGCTCAGAGGGGCCTACAATGAGCAGTTCTTC; CDR3: CSASTALALRGAYNEQFF
size: -; V: TRBV4-1; D: -; J: TRBJ2-5; DNA: TGCGCCAGCACCCCCTTCGACAGTATCCAAGAGACCCAGTACTTC; CDR3: CASTPFDSIQETQYF
size: -; V: TRBV6-5; D: -; J: TRBJ1-1; DNA: TGTGAGACCGCCCCTACAGGGTGGCGAAACACTGAAGCTTTCTTT; CDR3: CETAPTGWRNTEAFF
size: once; V: TRBV3-1/TRBV3-2; D: -; J: TRBJ2-7; DNA: TGTGCCAGCAGCCATAAAATTCCCTACGAGCAGTACTTC; CDR3: CASSHKIPYEQYF
size: -; V: TRBV9; D: TRBD1; J: TRBJ1-4; DNA: TGTGCCAGCTCGCGAGGGGGCTCGGGAGGGGAAAAACTGTTTTTT; CDR3: CASSRGGSGGEKLFF
size: -; V: TRBV10-2; D: TRBD1; J: TRBJ1-1; DNA: TGCGCCAGCAGGGGACAGACTGAAGCTTTCTTT; CDR3: CASRGQTEAFF
size: -; V: TRBV10-3; D: -; J: TRBJ2-1; DNA: TGTGCCATCAGTGAGGAGCGGTCCTACAATGAGCAGTTCTTC; CDR3: CAISEERSYNEQFF
size: once; V: TRBV7-2; D: -; J: TRBJ1-2; DNA: TGTGCCAGCAGCCCTCTTCCCCATGGCTACACCTTC; CDR3: CASSPLPHGYTF
size: -; V: TRBV4-1; D: -; J: TRBJ1-1; DNA: TGCGCCAGCAGCCAAGGAACAGAAGCTTTCTTT; CDR3: CASSQGTEAFF
size: -; V: TRBV7-8; D: TRBD1; J: TRBJ2-2; DNA: TGTGCCAGCAGTACGGACAGGGGCGGTACCGGGGAGCTGTTTTTT; CDR3: CASSTDRGGTGELFF
size: -; V: TRBV25-1; D: TRBD2; J: TRBJ2-2; DNA: TGTGCCAGCAGTCTAGCGGGGGATACCGGGGAGCTGTTTTTT; CDR3: CASSLAGDTGELFF
size: -; V: TRBV7-9; D: TRBD1; J: TRBJ2-1; DNA: TGTGCCAGCAACAGACAGGGGGACAATGAGCAGTTCTTC; CDR3: CASNRQGDNEQFF
size: -; V: TRBV27; D: TRBD2; J: TRBJ2-3; DNA: TGTGCCAGCAGCCTGCTGAGCGGGGGGGCTAGGGATACGCAGTATTTT; CDR3: CASSLLSGGARDTQYF
size: -; V: TRBV11-2; D: TRBD1; J: TRBJ2-5; DNA: TGTGCCAGCAGCTTAAGTGCAGGGACAGGGGAAGGGGAGACCCAGTACTTC; CDR3: CASSLSAGTGEGETQYF
size: many; V: TRBV28; D: -; J: TRBJ1-1; DNA: TGTGCCAGCAGTACTGACCAGGGCTACACTGAAGCTTTCTTT; CDR3: CASSTDQGYTEAFF
size: -; V: TRBV7-8; D: TRBD1; J: TRBJ1-1; DNA: TGTGCCAGCAGCTTAATTTCGGCAGGGGGGTACACTGAAGCTTTCTTT; CDR3: CASSLISAGGYTEAFF
size: -; V: TRBV28; D: -; J: TRBJ1-1; DNA: TGTGCCAGCAGTTTGGTAGCGGAGGCGGGGACTGAAGCTTTCTTT; CDR3: CASSLVAEAGTEAFF
size: -; V: TRBV6-4; D: TRBD2; J: TRBJ2-2; DNA: TGTGCCAGCAGCTTAGCGGGGGGCACCGGGGAGCTGTTTTTT; CDR3: CASSLAGGTGELFF
size: -; V: TRBV19; D: -; J: TRBJ2-2; DNA: TGTGCCAGTATTGGTTTGGCAGGGGAAGGCACCGGGGAGCTGTTTTTT; CDR3: CASIGLAGEGTGELFF
size: -; V: TRBV19; D: -; J: TRBJ1-2; DNA: TGTGCCAGTAGTGCAGGGGCGCCTAACTATGGCTACACCTTC; CDR3: CASSAGAPNYGYTF
size: once; V: TRBV6-5; D: -; J: TRBJ1-6; DNA: TGTGCCAGCAATACCGGGACAAATGATTCACCCCTCCACTTT; CDR3: CASNTGTNDSPLHF
size: -; V: TRBV7-8; D: TRBD1; J: TRBJ2-3; DNA: TGTGCCAGCAGCTTTAGGGGGCTAAGAGATACGCAGTATTTT; CDR3: CASSFRGLRDTQYF
size: -; V: TRBV18; D: -; J: TRBJ2-7; DNA: TGTGCCAGCTCACCACAATGGGAGGAGCAGTACTTC; CDR3: CASSPQWEEQYF
size: -; V: TRBV7-3; D: -; J: TRBJ1-2; DNA: TGTGCCAGCAGCTTAGGGCAGGGTGGCTATGGCTACACCTTC; CDR3: CASSLGQGGYGYTF
size: -; V: TRBV18; D: TRBD1; J: TRBJ2-1; DNA: TGTGCCAGCTCACTAAGAGGGGGCGAGGTGTACAATGAGCAGTTCTTC; CDR3: CASSLRGGEVYNEQFF
size: -; V: TRBV28; D: -; J: TRBJ1-1; DNA: TGTGCCAGCTCATGGGGCTCTGAAGCTTTCTTT; CDR3: CASSWGSEAFF
size: -; V: TRBV9; D: TRBD2; J: TRBJ2-1; DNA: TGTGCCAGCAGCGTAGATTTGGCGGGAGGGCTCAATGAGCAGTTCTTC; CDR3: CASSVDLAGGLNEQFF
size: -; V: TRBV6-1; D: -; J: TRBJ2-7; DNA: TGTGCCAGCAGTGATGCCGCCGGTCCCTACGAGCAGTACTTC; CDR3: CASSDAAGPYEQYF